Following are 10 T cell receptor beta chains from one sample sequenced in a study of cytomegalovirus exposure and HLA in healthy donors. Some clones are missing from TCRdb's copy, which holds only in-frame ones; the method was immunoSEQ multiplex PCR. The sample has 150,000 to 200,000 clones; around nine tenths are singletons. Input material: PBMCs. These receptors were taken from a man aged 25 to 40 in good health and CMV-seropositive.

The CDR3 coding sequence is TGTGCCAGCACCCTTTCGGGGAACACTGAAGCTTTCTTT. This translates into CASTLSGNTEAFF. The chain employs TRBV7-6 and TRBJ1-1; D is undetermined. CDR3 size: 13 residues. The V gene's germline CDR1 is SGHVS and CDR2 FNYEAQ. Trimming pared 7 bases from V and 1 base from J, leaving 10 bases between.

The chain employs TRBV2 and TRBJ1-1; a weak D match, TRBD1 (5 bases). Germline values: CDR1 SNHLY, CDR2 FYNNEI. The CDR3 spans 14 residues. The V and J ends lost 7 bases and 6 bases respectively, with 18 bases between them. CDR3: CASKGTLILSEAFF. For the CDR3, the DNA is TGTGCCAGCAAGGGGACCCTCATATTATCTGAAGCTTTCTTT.

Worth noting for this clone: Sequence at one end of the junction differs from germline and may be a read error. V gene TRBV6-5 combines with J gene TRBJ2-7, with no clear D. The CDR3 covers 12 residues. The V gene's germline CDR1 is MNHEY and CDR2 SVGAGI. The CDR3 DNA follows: TGTGCCAGCAGTTACTACGGGCTTTCTTGGGACTTC. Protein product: CASSYYGLSWDF.

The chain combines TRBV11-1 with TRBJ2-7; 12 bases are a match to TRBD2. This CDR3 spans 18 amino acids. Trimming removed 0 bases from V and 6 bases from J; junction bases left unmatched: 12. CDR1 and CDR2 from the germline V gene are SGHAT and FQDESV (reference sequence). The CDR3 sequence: CASSLARRTSGDIGEQYF. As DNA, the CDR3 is TGTGCCAGCAGCTTAGCGCGAAGGACTAGCGGGGATATAGGCGAGCAGTACTTC.

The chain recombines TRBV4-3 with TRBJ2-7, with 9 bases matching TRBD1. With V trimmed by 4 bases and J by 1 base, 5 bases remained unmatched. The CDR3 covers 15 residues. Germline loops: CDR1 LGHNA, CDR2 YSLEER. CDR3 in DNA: TGCGCCAGCAGCCGCTCGGGACAGGGATCCTACGAGCAGTACTTC. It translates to CASSRSGQGSYEQYF.

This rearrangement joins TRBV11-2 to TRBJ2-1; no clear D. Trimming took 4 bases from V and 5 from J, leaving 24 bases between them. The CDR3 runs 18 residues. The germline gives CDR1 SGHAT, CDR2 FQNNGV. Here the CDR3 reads CASSSYPFQETTDNEQFF. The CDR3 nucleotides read TGTGCCAGCAGCTCCTACCCATTTCAGGAGACAACCGACAATGAGCAGTTCTTC.

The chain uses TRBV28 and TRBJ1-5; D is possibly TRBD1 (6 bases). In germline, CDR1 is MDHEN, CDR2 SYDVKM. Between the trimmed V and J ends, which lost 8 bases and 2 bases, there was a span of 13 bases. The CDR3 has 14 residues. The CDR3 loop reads CASGQGLGNQPQHF. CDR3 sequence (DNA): TGTGCCAGCGGCCAGGGGTTGGGCAATCAGCCCCAGCATTTT.

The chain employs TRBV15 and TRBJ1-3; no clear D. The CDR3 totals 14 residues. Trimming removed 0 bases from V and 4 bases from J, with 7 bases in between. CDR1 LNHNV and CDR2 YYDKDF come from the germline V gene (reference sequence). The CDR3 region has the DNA TGTGCCACCAGCAGAGATGGAAGGGGAAACACCATATATTTT. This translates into CATSRDGRGNTIYF.

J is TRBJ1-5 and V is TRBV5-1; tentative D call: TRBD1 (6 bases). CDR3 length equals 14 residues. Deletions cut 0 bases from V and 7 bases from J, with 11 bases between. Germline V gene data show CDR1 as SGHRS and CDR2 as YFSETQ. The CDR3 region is CASSLEGGGQPQHF. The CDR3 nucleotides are TGCGCCAGCAGCTTGGAGGGGGGCGGCCAGCCCCAGCATTTT.

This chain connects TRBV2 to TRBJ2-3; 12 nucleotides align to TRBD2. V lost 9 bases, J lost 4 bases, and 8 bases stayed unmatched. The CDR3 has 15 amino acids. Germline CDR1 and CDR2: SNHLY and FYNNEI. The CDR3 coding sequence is TGTGCCAGTAAGAGACTAGCGGGAGTGTCAGATACGCAGTATTTT. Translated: CASKRLAGVSDTQYF.